This entry features one TCR beta chain sequence. This entry comes from a study of blood T cell repertoires in COVID-19. At the level of the study: PBMCs, B-cell-depleted T cells, or T cells were the source of the cDNA or gDNA that made up the material.

Only in-frame clones appear in the TCRdb table, and some are missing; sequencing was by immunoSEQ multiplex PCR. Of about 280,000 clones listed, about four fifths are singletons. Germline trimming cut 4 bases from V and 4 bases from J; bases unmatched to any gene: 9. Germline assignment: CDR1 SGHNT and CDR2 YENEEA. The CDR3 consists of 16 residues. Sequencing was performed on peripheral blood. The sequence was obtained from a woman in her forties or fifties who had recovered from COVID-19. V is TRBV11-3 and J is TRBJ2-7; 11 bases fit TRBD2. The CDR3 DNA reads TGTGCCAGCAGCTCCCAGCTACTAGCGGGAGAATACGAGCAGTACTTC. Translated, it gives CASSSQLLAGEYEQYF. Full variable domain (rest looked up from reference TRBV11-3 and TRBJ2-7): EAGVVQSPRYKIIEKKQPVAFWCNPISGHNTLYWYLQNLGQGPELLIRYENEEAVDDSQLPKDRFSAERLKGVDSTLKIQPAELGDSAVYLCASSSQLLAGEYEQYFGPGTRLTVT.